This TCR beta chain was identified during a study of blood T cell repertoires in COVID-19. Study-level background: Spain, Italy and the United States supplied samples that represented acute and convalescent COVID-19. In each case, the material was cDNA or gDNA derived from T cells, B-cell-depleted T cells, or PBMCs.

The Seattle patients joined while their infection was active and were tracked longitudinally afterward. Profiling relied on immunoSEQ multiplex PCR, and the TCRdb table lists in-frame clones only, not all of them. The repertoire has about half a million clones, approximately 92% of them found once; the top ten carry over 0.7%. Sequencing used peripheral blood. This TCR was recovered from a man between 18 and 35 years old with COVID-19, enrolled during active disease.

The CDR3 bases are TGTGCCAGTAGACTGACAGGGGTAACTGAAGCTTTCTTT. This sequence encodes CASRLTGVTEAFF. The genes are TRBV19 and TRBJ1-1; 8 positions agree with TRBD1. V lost 6 bases and J lost 5; bases outside the gene matches: 5. The CDR3 consists of 13 residues. Germline CDR1 is LNHDA and CDR2 is SQIVND (reference sequence).